Listed below are T cell receptor beta chains from one sample, sequenced in a study of blood T cell repertoires in COVID-19. TCRdb's copy holds only in-frame clones and misses some; the assay was immunoSEQ multiplex PCR. The sample lists 250,000 or so clones; roughly nine tenths were seen once. The sample taken for sequencing was peripheral blood. The receptors originated from a man in his forties with active or convalescent COVID-19. The CDR3 runs from the conserved cysteine through the conserved F or W. The D gene is left open where the match is weak. Clone size is not always given. Where it is, it says once, few, many or a class for expanded clones.

TRBD1 | TRBJ1-1 | TRBV14 | once | TGTGCCAGCAGCCAGGGACAGATTCAGAACACTGAAGCTTTCTTT | CASSQGQIQNTEAFF
NA | TRBJ1-2 | TRBV2 | NA | TGTGCCATCATTGTACAGGGTTGGAGCTATGGCTACACCTTC | CAIIVQGWSYGYTF
NA | TRBJ2-7 | TRBV7-9 | NA | TGTGCCAGCAGCCCTGGTGGACTTAACCTCGAGCAGTACTTC | CASSPGGLNLEQYF
TRBD1 | TRBJ2-7 | TRBV19 | NA | TGTGCCAGTAGTTCTGACAGGGCAGGCGAGCAGTACTTC | CASSSDRAGEQYF
NA | TRBJ1-6 | TRBV4-2 | few | TGTGCCAGCAGCCAAGAAACAGGGCGAAGTTCACCCCTCCACTTT | CASSQETGRSSPLHF
NA | TRBJ2-7 | TRBV7-9 | NA | TGTGCCAGCAGCTTCGCCGGGGGTTCCTACGAGCAGTACTTC | CASSFAGGSYEQYF
NA | TRBJ2-5 | TRBV7-3 | NA | TGTGCCAGCAGCCTACAGGGTGGTGGGGAGACCCAGTACTTC | CASSLQGGGETQYF
NA | TRBJ2-3 | TRBV5-1 | NA | TGCGCCAGCAGCTTGGCAGGGCCCGACCTGGATACGCAGTATTTT | CASSLAGPDLDTQYF
NA | TRBJ2-6 | TRBV6-4 | NA | TGTGCCAGCAGTGAGGGACTCTCTGGGGCCAACGTCCTGACTTTC | CASSEGLSGANVLTF
TRBD1 | TRBJ2-1 | TRBV4-2 | NA | TGTGCCAGCAGCCCGGGACAGGGGGTGATATATGAGCAGTTCTTC | CASSPGQGVIYEQFF
NA | TRBJ2-2 | TRBV11-3 | NA | TGTGCCAGCAGCTTAGTCGCCGGGGAGCTGTTTTTT | CASSLVAGELFF
NA | TRBJ2-7 | TRBV7-9 | NA | TGTGCCAGCAGACAAACACAGGGATCCGAGCAGTACTTC | CASRQTQGSEQYF
TRBD2 | TRBJ2-7 | TRBV29-1 | NA | TGCAGCGTCCAACTAGCGGGCCAGAGGGGCTCCTACGAGCAGTACTTC | CSVQLAGQRGSYEQYF
TRBD1 | TRBJ2-7 | TRBV18 | NA | TGTGCCAGCTCACTGAAGACAGGGGGGGAGCAGTACTTC | CASSLKTGGEQYF
NA | TRBJ1-4 | TRBV28 | NA | TGTGCCAGCAGTTTAAGGAGTGAAAAACTGTTTTTT | CASSLRSEKLFF
NA | TRBJ1-6 | TRBV7-9 | NA | TGTGCCAGCGCGGGGCAGAATAATTCACCCCTCCACTTT | CASAGQNNSPLHF
NA | TRBJ1-3 | TRBV7-7 | few | TGTGCCAGCAGCCCAGGGACTGCCTCCTCTGGAAACACCATATATTTT | CASSPGTASSGNTIYF
NA | TRBJ1-1 | TRBV30 | NA | TGTGCCTGGAGCACCCTCATGACGGGAGTTGAAGCTTTCTTT | CAWSTLMTGVEAFF
TRBD2 | TRBJ2-5 | TRBV7-3 | NA | TGTGCCAGCAGCTTAACGTCGGCGGGGGGACAAGAGACCCAGTACTTC | CASSLTSAGGQETQYF
NA | TRBJ1-1 | TRBV2 | NA | TGTGCCAGCAGGGAGGAGGCGAACACTGAAGCTTTCTTT | CASREEANTEAFF
NA | TRBJ1-1 | TRBV6-4 | once | TGTGCCAGCAGTGACTCGGTGAGGCTGGGTTTGAACACTGAAGCTTTCTTT | CASSDSVRLGLNTEAFF
NA | TRBJ2-7 | TRBV7-6 | NA | TGTGCCAGCTCCCCCAACCAGGGCCCCTACGAGCAGTACTTC | CASSPNQGPYEQYF
NA | TRBJ1-4 | TRBV6-5 | NA | TGTGCCAGCTTTTCGGGTAGGGAGACTGAAAAACTGTTTTTT | CASFSGRETEKLFF
NA | TRBJ2-1 | TRBV7-7 | NA | TGTGCTAGCAGCTCTTCGACAGGAATCTCAAATGAGCAGTTCTTC | CASSSSTGISNEQFF
TRBD1 | TRBJ1-2 | TRBV29-1 | NA | TGCAGCGTCGATCTACAGGGGAGTAATGGCTACACCTTC | CSVDLQGSNGYTF
NA | TRBJ1-2 | TRBV18 | NA | TGTGCCAGCTCACGCCTTGGAGGTGGCTACACCTTC | CASSRLGGGYTF
NA | TRBJ1-5 | TRBV2 | NA | TGTGCCAGCAGTGTTCAGGGCACTCAGCCCCAGCATTTT | CASSVQGTQPQHF
NA | TRBJ2-5 | TRBV5-1 | NA | TGCGCCAGCAGCGTTCAGGGTTTTAGTGGAGAGACCCAGTACTTC | CASSVQGFSGETQYF
NA | TRBJ1-3 | TRBV4-1 | NA | TGCGCCAGCAGCCAAGAAGTCAGGCACTCTGGAAACACCATATATTTT | CASSQEVRHSGNTIYF
NA | TRBJ1-2 | TRBV7-8 | NA | TGTGCCAGCAGCGGGGAGGGCAGACCTACATCTAACTATGGCTACACCTTC | CASSGEGRPTSNYGYTF
TRBD2 | TRBJ2-3 | TRBV7-3 | NA | TGTGCCAGCAGCTTAAGGACTAGCGGGACTAGCACAGATACGCAGTATTTT | CASSLRTSGTSTDTQYF
NA | TRBJ1-2 | TRBV15 | NA | TGTGCCACCAGCAGAGGGGCCCTCTATGGCTACACCTTC | CATSRGALYGYTF
TRBD1 | TRBJ2-2 | TRBV24-1 | NA | TGTGCCACCAAGGGACAGGGGGCCGGGGAGCTGTTTTTT | CATKGQGAGELFF
NA | TRBJ2-3 | TRBV7-8 | NA | TGTGCCAGCAGGTCAGAGGAGGGCCTTGAAGATACGCAGTATTTT | CASRSEEGLEDTQYF
NA | TRBJ1-4 | TRBV3-1/TRBV3-2 | NA | TGTGCCAGCAGCCTAGATGAGGTTGCAACTAATGAAAAACTGTTTTTT | CASSLDEVATNEKLFF
NA | TRBJ2-5 | TRBV7-6 | NA | TGTGCCAGCAGCTTAGCTAGGGGGGAGACCCAGTACTTC | CASSLARGETQYF
TRBD2 | TRBJ2-1 | TRBV13 | NA | TGTGCCAGCAGCTTATCCCCGGGGGGAGCCTACAATGAGCAGTTCTTC | CASSLSPGGAYNEQFF
NA | TRBJ2-5 | TRBV5-1 | NA | TGCGCCAGCAGCTTGCAAACTAGCCAGGAGACCCAGTACTTC | CASSLQTSQETQYF
TRBD1 | TRBJ2-7 | TRBV4-1 | NA | TGCGCCAGCAGCCAAGAGACAGGGGCTGGATTCTACGCGGAGCAGTACTTC | CASSQETGAGFYAEQYF
NA | TRBJ2-2 | TRBV5-1 | NA | TGCGCCAGCAGCTTGGGGGGGGCCGGGGAGCTGTTTTTT | CASSLGGAGELFF
NA | TRBJ1-6 | TRBV2 | NA | TGTGCCAGCAGTGTCAGCTCCTATAATTCACCCCTCCACTTT | CASSVSSYNSPLHF
NA | TRBJ1-6 | TRBV3-1/TRBV3-2 | NA | TGTGCCAGCAGCCGAACCGGACAGCCCTATAATTCACCCCTCCACTTT | CASSRTGQPYNSPLHF
TRBD2 | TRBJ2-5 | TRBV18 | once | TGTGCCAGCCTCCCGAGTAGCGGGGGGATCCAAGAGACCCAGTACTTC | CASLPSSGGIQETQYF
NA | TRBJ2-7 | TRBV2 | NA | TGTGCCAGCAGTGAAGGGGGGCGAGTCTACGAGCAGTACTTC | CASSEGGRVYEQYF
NA | TRBJ1-1 | TRBV12-3/TRBV12-4 | NA | TGTGCCAGCAGTTTACTCGCGGGGACTGAAGCTTTCTTT | CASSLLAGTEAFF
NA | TRBJ1-2 | TRBV13 | NA | TGTGCCAGCAGCTTGCCAGGGGCCTATGGCTACACCTTC | CASSLPGAYGYTF
NA | TRBJ1-1 | TRBV12-5 | NA | TGTGCTAGTGGACCTACCCGACTCGTCGGGGCTTTCTTT | CASGPTRLVGAFF
NA | TRBJ2-1 | TRBV24-1 | NA | TGTGCCACCAGTGACGCAAGCGTAGACCAGTTCTTC | CATSDASVDQFF
NA | TRBJ1-1 | TRBV19 | NA | TGTGCCAGTATTGTGTCTTTTGAAGCTTTCTTT | CASIVSFEAFF
NA | TRBJ1-1 | TRBV10-3 | once | TGTGCCATCAGTGGACAGGTGAACACTGAAGCTTTCTTT | CAISGQVNTEAFF
TRBD1 | TRBJ1-2 | TRBV19 | NA | TGTGCCAGTAGCTCAACCCAGGGGGGCGGCTACACCTTC | CASSSTQGGGYTF
NA | TRBJ1-2 | TRBV5-1 | NA | TGCGCCAGCAGCCCCTGGACACAGGAGGGCTATGGCTACACCTTC | CASSPWTQEGYGYTF
TRBD1 | TRBJ1-3 | TRBV12-3/TRBV12-4 | NA | TGTGCCTGGCCGGGACAGGGGGCAGACACCATATATTTT | CAWPGQGADTIYF
TRBD1 | TRBJ2-1 | TRBV5-1 | NA | TGCGCCAGCAGGAAAGGACAGGGCGGTGAGCAGTTCTTC | CASRKGQGGEQFF
TRBD1 | TRBJ1-5 | TRBV19 | NA | TGTGCCAGCCAGCCGGGACAGGGTTACAATCAGCCCCAGCATTTT | CASQPGQGYNQPQHF